These 2 T cell receptor beta chains came from one sample sequenced in a study of response to subunit inactivated influenza vaccine. TCRdb re-derived calls from the RT-PCR reads in MiXCR, one entry per CDR3 protein. The data hold roughly 620,000 distinct CDR3 sequences, with about 11% observed a single time. These data were also reused for a study on T cells expressing NK-cell markers. Per that study: The TCR beta cDNA came from 5'RACE template switching with UMIs.

Sequenced here: PBMCs from blood, sampled on the day of vaccination. All receptors come from a middle-aged man who received an inactivated influenza vaccine.

The chain carries TRBV7-9 and TRBJ2-7; 8 positions match TRBD1. The CDR3 has 15 amino acids. The V and J ends lost 1 base and 3 bases, in that order; junction bases with no gene match: 5. The germline gives CDR1 SEHNR, CDR2 FQNEAQ (reference sequence). The CDR3 spells CASSLVRGLLYEQYF. The CDR3 DNA reads TGTGCCAGCAGCTTAGTCAGGGGGCTCCTCTACGAGCAGTACTTC.

This clonotype has just a few counts. V is TRBV5-1 and J is TRBJ2-1; TRBD2 matches at 11 bases. This CDR3 comprises 15 residues. CDR1 and CDR2 (germline): SGHRS, YFSETQ. J gave up 10 bases and V 3 bases, and 9 bases lay outside the gene matches. The CDR3 DNA is TGCGCCAGCAGCTGGAATCTAGCGGGGGGAAGAGAGCAGTTCTTC. Protein sequence: CASSWNLAGGREQFF.